These 23 T cell receptor beta chains were all obtained from the same sample, sequenced in a study of T cell responses to AZD1222 COVID-19 vaccine. Clones were read by immunoSEQ multiplex PCR, and TCRdb kept only the in-frame ones, dropping some. Seen here are about 150,000 clones, 88% observed once, and the top ten hold roughly 2.9%. The material sequenced was peripheral blood, taken on day 0 of AZD1222 vaccination. Receptors originate from an adult in good health.

The chain recombines TRBV3-1 (or the pseudogene TRBV3-2) with TRBJ2-2; possibly TRBD2 for D (6 bases). This CDR3 is 14 amino acids long. Germline CDR1 is LGHDT and CDR2 is YNNKEL (reference sequence). The ends were cut back, 8 bases at V and 4 bases at J, with 14 bases in the middle. CDR3 amino acids: CASCTGVLTGELFF. Written as DNA, the CDR3 is TGTGCCAGCTGCACGGGGGTACTCACCGGGGAGCTGTTTTTT.

This chain links TRBV19 with TRBJ1-5; tentative D call: TRBD1 (5 bases). Germline loops: CDR1 LNHDA, CDR2 SQIVND (reference sequence). V gave up 8 bases and J gave up 4 bases, with 15 bases separating them. The CDR3 runs 14 residues. CDR3 protein: CASAIRDGNQPQHF. CDR3 bases: TGTGCCAGTGCAATCCGGGACGGTAATCAGCCCCAGCATTTT.

The chain has TRBV28 and TRBJ1-5; the D is unclear. This CDR3 contains 14 residues. The ends were cut back, 6 bases at V and 0 bases at J, with 9 bases in the middle. The germline V gene encodes CDR1 MDHEN and CDR2 SYDVKM. CDR3 in amino acids: CASRIGLSNQPQHF. In DNA form, the CDR3 reads TGTGCCAGCAGGATAGGACTTAGCAATCAGCCCCAGCATTTT.

This clone is a singleton in its sample. The chain combines TRBV7-2 with TRBJ2-7, with D unclear. V lost 4 bases and J 0 bases, leaving 10 bases between the germline ends. In germline, CDR1 is SGHTA, CDR2 FQGNSA. The CDR3 totals 14 residues. The CDR3 nucleotides read TGTGCCAGCAGCTCCCGCCGGAGCTCCTACGAGCAGTACTTC. Translating gives CASSSRRSSYEQYF.

The chain has TRBV12-3 or TRBV12-4 and TRBJ1-2; TRBD1 aligns across 8 bases. The junction had 5 bases not matched to a gene; V was cut back by 6 bases and J by 5 bases. CDR3 length: 13 amino acids. The chain's CDR3 is CASRLNRGYGYTF. CDR3 DNA sequence: TGTGCCAGCAGACTAAACAGGGGGTATGGCTACACCTTC.

This chain connects TRBV2 to TRBJ1-6; TRBD1 matches at 7 bases. J lost 3 bases, V lost 8 bases, and 1 base had no gene match. The CDR3 spans 13 residues. The germline V gene has CDR1 SNHLY and CDR2 FYNNEI. In DNA form, the CDR3 reads TGTGCCAGCGGACAGGACTATAATTCACCCCTCCACTTT. Translating gives CASGQDYNSPLHF.

This chain links TRBV4-2 with TRBJ1-4, with TRBD1 matching 12 bases. The trim removed 6 bases at V and 6 bases at J, leaving 14 bases unmatched. The CDR3 runs 18 residues. Per the germline V gene, CDR1 is LGHNA and CDR2 is YNFKEQ. The CDR3 here is CASRRHPGTGGADEKLFF. Here the CDR3 DNA reads TGTGCCAGCAGGCGTCACCCCGGGACAGGGGGCGCGGATGAAAAACTGTTTTTT.

The J gene is TRBJ1-5, the V gene TRBV29-1; 9 bases fit TRBD1. Germline V gene sequence: CDR1 SQVTM, CDR2 ANQGSEA. The ends lost 5 bases at V and 4 bases at J; junction bases unmatched: 9. There are 15 residues in the CDR3. For the CDR3, the DNA is TGCAGCGTTCCAAGGACAGGGGACCCAAATCAGCCCCAGCATTTT. It encodes CSVPRTGDPNQPQHF.

The J gene is TRBJ2-3, the V gene TRBV5-4; 11 bases are shared with TRBD2. V was pared by 1 base and J by 4 bases, with 5 bases of the junction left unmatched. The CDR3 consists of 16 residues. Germline CDR1 reads SGHNT; CDR2 reads YYREEE (reference sequence). The CDR3 DNA is TGTGCCAGCAGCTTGTTTAGCGGGGGGGCTGCAGATACGCAGTATTTT. Translation: CASSLFSGGAADTQYF.

This clone has a single count. The chain links TRBV10-3 to TRBJ1-5; a weak D match, TRBD1 (6 bases). CDR3 size: 16 residues. Germline V lookup: CDR1 ENHRY, CDR2 SYGVKD. Trimming cost V 5 bases and J 0 bases, with 14 bases left between them. In DNA, the CDR3 is TGTGCCATCAGTAAACAGGGAGGGATTAGCAATCAGCCCCAGCATTTT. It encodes CAISKQGGISNQPQHF.

The chain recombines TRBV5-4 with TRBJ2-1; TRBD2 aligns across 8 bases. V trimming: 5 bases; J trimming: 8 bases; junction bases outside the gene matches: 9. CDR1 is SGHNT and CDR2 is YYREEE in the germline V gene (reference sequence). The CDR3 has 14 residues. The CDR3 is CASSSKTSVDEQFF. The CDR3, as DNA: TGTGCCAGCAGTTCCAAGACTAGCGTGGATGAGCAGTTCTTC.

The chain links TRBV5-1 to TRBJ2-7; 8 nucleotides line up with TRBD2. The germline V gene encodes CDR1 SGHRS and CDR2 YFSETQ. This CDR3 has 15 amino acids. After removal of 2 bases from V and 6 bases from J, the junction contained 10 bases not matched to a gene. The CDR3: CASSFGAGDYGEQYF. The CDR3 DNA sequence: TGCGCCAGCAGCTTCGGAGCGGGGGATTATGGCGAGCAGTACTTC.

The chain joins TRBV3-1 (or the pseudogene TRBV3-2) to TRBJ2-7; D not resolved. The CDR3 has 17 amino acids. Germline assignment: CDR1 LGHDT and CDR2 YNNKEL (reference sequence). Trimming cost V 5 bases and J 7 bases, with 27 bases left between them. In DNA form, the CDR3 reads TGTGCCAGCAGCACTCGGTCAGCGCTAGACTTACAAGGGGAGCAGTACTTC. Translation gives CASSTRSALDLQGEQYF.

The rearrangement uses TRBV19 and TRBJ1-2; D is undetermined. This CDR3 comprises 12 residues. V lost 5 bases and J 8 bases, leaving 12 bases between the germline ends. Germline V gene sequence: CDR1 LNHDA, CDR2 SQIVND (reference sequence). DNA of the CDR3: TGTGCCAGTAGTGACGTCGGGAGCGGCTACACCTTC. Residues: CASSDVGSGYTF.

The chain uses TRBV2 and TRBJ2-1; TRBD1 matches at 8 bases. CDR3 length: 16 residues. Unmatched junction bases numbered 16, after V lost 6 bases and J lost 9 bases. Per the germline V gene, CDR1 is SNHLY and CDR2 is FYNNEI. DNA for the CDR3: TGTGCCAGCAGAAAAGGACAGGGAGGTCCCCAGGCTGAGCAGTTCTTC. Its protein is CASRKGQGGPQAEQFF. Drawing the rest from reference TRBV2 and TRBJ2-1, the complete variable domain is EPEVTQTPSHQVTQMGQEVILRCVPISNHLYFYWYRQILGQKVEFLVSFYNNEISEKSEIFDDQFSVERPDGSNFTLKIRSTKLEDSAMYFCASRKGQGGPQAEQFFGPGTRLTVL.

V and J are TRBV5-4 and TRBJ2-3, with D tentatively TRBD2 (6 bases). V was shortened by 2 bases and J by 3 bases, with 7 bases between the two germline ends. This CDR3 comprises 13 residues. The germline gives CDR1 SGHNT, CDR2 YYREEE (reference sequence). The CDR3: CASSLSGTDTQYF. The CDR3 DNA is TGTGCCAGCAGCTTAAGCGGGACAGATACGCAGTATTTT.

This clone appeared a few times. This chain links TRBV5-1 with TRBJ2-7; TRBD2 might be the D (5 bases). This CDR3 has 14 residues. The ends were cut back, 5 bases at V and 2 bases at J, with 14 bases in the middle. Per the germline V gene, CDR1 is SGHRS and CDR2 is YFSETQ. The CDR3, as DNA: TGCGCCAGCAGAGCGGACGGGGTCGCCTACGAGCAGTACTTC. It is translated as CASRADGVAYEQYF. Looking up the rest from reference TRBV5-1 and TRBJ2-7 gives the full variable domain: KAGVTQTPRYLIKTRGQQVTLSCSPISGHRSVSWYQQTPGQGLQFLFEYFSETQRNKGNFPGRFSGRQFSNSRSEMNVSTLELGDSALYLCASRADGVAYEQYFGPGTRLTVT.

Only a few counts were recorded for this clone. The chain couples TRBV2 to TRBJ2-1; weak D call: TRBD2 (6 bases). The germline V gene encodes CDR1 SNHLY and CDR2 FYNNEI. Deletions cut 5 bases from V and 7 bases from J, with 15 bases between. The CDR3 is made up of 14 amino acids. This CDR3 reads CASSPSRGGNEQFF. The CDR3 coding sequence is TGTGCCAGCAGTCCTAGCCGAGGAGGGAATGAGCAGTTCTTC.

This chain uses TRBV11-2 with TRBJ2-7, with no clear D. The length of the CDR3 is 13 residues. The germline V gene encodes CDR1 SGHAT and CDR2 FQNNGV. Trimming took 5 bases from V and 0 from J, leaving 8 bases between them. In DNA, the CDR3 is TGTGCCAGCAGCCCCCGGATCTCCTACGAGCAGTACTTC. Its translation: CASSPRISYEQYF.

This chain connects TRBV29-1 to TRBJ1-2; TRBD1 matches at 9 bases. From germline, CDR1 is SQVTM and CDR2 ANQGSEA. The CDR3 is 11 amino acids. V gave up 4 bases and J gave up 13 bases; unmatched junction bases: 7. The CDR3 reads CSVATGGKITF. CDR3 sequence (DNA): TGCAGCGTTGCGACAGGGGGGAAAATCACCTTC.

This clone is labeled as medium-sized. The chain carries TRBV25-1 and TRBJ2-7; TRBD1 aligns across 9 bases. This CDR3 region has 14 residues. CDR1 and CDR2 from the germline V gene are MGHDK and SYGVNS. V lost 4 bases, J lost 1 base, and 2 bases stayed unmatched. The CDR3 nucleotides read TGTGCCAGCAGTGGACAGGGGGGTTCCTACGAGCAGTACTTC. Translated, it gives CASSGQGGSYEQYF.

CDR3 sequence (DNA): TGTGCCAGCAGGGACGTGAGAGGGGCTGGCTATGGCTACACCTTC. Translating gives CASRDVRGAGYGYTF. The chain recombines TRBV28 with TRBJ1-2; D is possibly TRBD1 (5 bases). Germline values: CDR1 MDHEN, CDR2 SYDVKM. The CDR3 consists of 15 residues. V was trimmed by 6 bases and J by 4 bases, leaving 18 bases between them.

This rearrangement joins TRBV5-1 to TRBJ2-1, with D tentatively TRBD1 (6 bases). CDR1 and CDR2 from the germline V gene are SGHRS and YFSETQ. This CDR3 is 14 amino acids long. Trimming shortened V by 4 bases and J by 5 bases, and 13 bases separated the two germline ends. CDR3 nucleotide sequence: TGCGCCAGCAGCACCTACAGGGATAACAATGAGCAGTTCTTC. It yields the protein CASSTYRDNNEQFF.